The 7 T cell receptor beta chains given below trace back to one sample, sequenced in a study of shared clonotypes between healthy human individuals. TCRdb's copy holds only in-frame clones and misses some; the assay was immunoSEQ multiplex PCR. There are hundreds of thousands of clones in the sample; about 74% occur only once, and around a tenth lies in the top ten. Sequenced: memory CD4+ T cells sorted from blood. Described subset: CD45RA-negative fraction. All receptors come from a man between 25 and 39 years old in good health.

This chain joins TRBV18 and TRBJ2-2; D gene uncertain. The V gene lost 3 bases and the J gene lost 3 bases, with 11 bases spanning the gap. This CDR3 has 15 residues. Germline CDR1 and CDR2: KGHSH and LQKENI. This CDR3 reads CASSPVPMDTGELFF. The CDR3 region has the DNA TGTGCCAGCTCACCTGTTCCGATGGACACCGGGGAGCTGTTTTTT.

The V call is TRBV6-1, the J call TRBJ2-7, with 13 bases that match TRBD2. This CDR3 spans 15 amino acids. Germline CDR1 is MNHNS and CDR2 is SASEGT. V dropped 8 bases and J dropped 7; count of bases not matched to a gene: 11. The CDR3 region is CASSPSLAGGKEQYF. Written as DNA, the CDR3 is TGTGCCAGCTCCCCCTCACTAGCGGGAGGGAAAGAGCAGTACTTC.

The CDR3 nucleotides read TGTGCCAGCAGCTTGGTCGCGGGAGGAATCGCAGATACGCAGTATTTT. Translation gives CASSLVAGGIADTQYF. The chain has TRBV5-6 and TRBJ2-3, with 8 bases aligning to TRBD2. V shed 0 bases, J shed 4 bases, and the junction held 7 bases outside the gene matches. Germline lookup yields CDR1 SGHDT and CDR2 YYEEEE. CDR3 length equals 16 residues.

V and J are TRBV9 and TRBJ2-1; D is possibly TRBD2 (5 bases). The CDR3 is 16 amino acids. With 0 bases removed from V and 0 bases from J, the gap between germline ends came to 10 bases. Germline V gene sequence: CDR1 SGDLS, CDR2 YYNGEE. In DNA, the CDR3 is TGTGCCAGCAGCGTAGTGGCGGGTTTCTCCTACAATGAGCAGTTCTTC. The encoded protein is CASSVVAGFSYNEQFF.

This sequence joins TRBV4-1 and TRBJ2-1; 10 positions match TRBD2. Germline-derived CDR1 and CDR2 are MGHRA and YSYEKL. J was trimmed by 13 bases and V by 0 bases; bases with no gene match: 9. The CDR3 consists of 15 residues. This CDR3 reads CASSQEARLAGPQFF. In DNA form, the CDR3 reads TGCGCCAGCAGCCAAGAAGCAAGACTAGCGGGCCCTCAGTTCTTC.

This sequence joins TRBV7-9 and TRBJ2-2; D ambiguous. V shed 1 base and J shed 3 bases, with 3 bases lying between them. The CDR3 extends over 13 amino acids. Germline assignment: CDR1 SEHNR and CDR2 FQNEAQ (reference sequence). The CDR3 protein is CASSLVDTGELFF. The DNA for the CDR3 is TGTGCCAGCAGCTTAGTCGACACCGGGGAGCTGTTTTTT.

The gene calls are TRBV6-1 and TRBJ2-2, with D uncertain. V lost 1 base, J lost 2 bases, and 11 bases lay in between. The CDR3 has 16 residues. The germline gives CDR1 MNHNS, CDR2 SASEGT. The CDR3: CASSEEVGLNTGELFF. For the CDR3, the DNA is TGTGCCAGCAGTGAAGAAGTAGGGCTAAACACCGGGGAGCTGTTTTTT.